This T cell receptor (beta chain) came from a study of T-cell memory formation after mild COVID-19. Study-level findings and limits: Largely, contracting CD4+ clones fell within CM and EM, and contracting CD8+ clones within EMRA. Clones contracting across day 15 to 85 had a balanced CD4/CD8 profile; later expanding clones leaned CD4+. Detection of some responders pre-infection suggested pre-existing cross-reactive memory T cells participated.

5'RACE with constant-segment primers built TCRalpha and TCRbeta cDNA libraries with UMIs. TCRdb re-derived calls from the 5' RACE reads in MiXCR, one entry per CDR3 protein. The data show 120,000 or so distinct CDR3 sequences, approximately 6.3% seen once. In regard to this clonotype: Its antigen remains unidentified.

Germline assignment: CDR1 MNHEY and CDR2 SMNVEV (reference sequence). The CDR3 covers 13 residues. V was trimmed by 3 bases and J by 0 bases, leaving 6 bases between them. The source is an adult woman who had mild COVID-19 (a few samples of this study predate the infection). Cell type and time point are not known. This chain connects TRBV27 to TRBJ2-7; D is unclear. Source material: PBMCs or a T cell subset sorted from them (not recorded which). The CDR3 protein is CASSFRISYEQYF. The DNA for the CDR3 is TGTGCCAGCAGTTTTCGGATCTCCTACGAGCAGTACTTC.